This paragraph reports one TCR beta chain. This clonotype was observed at least ten times. Its cognate antigen has yet to be identified. Base qualities are missing; no much larger clone stands one base away. This entry comes from a study of T cells in Graves' hyperthyroidism and ophthalmopathy (dated 2019 in TCRdb). Regarding the study in general: Peripheral blood samples were taken at the time of initial diagnosis, prior to any treatment. TCR V-J signatures able to tell the groups apart were searched for in a discovery cohort of 90 to 100 patients, of whom over 40 had Graves' ophthalmopathy and around 56 had stable Graves' hyperthyroidism. An independent validation cohort of 18 to 20 hyperthyroidism patients and 17 patients who later progressed to ophthalmopathy tested prospective prediction of ophthalmopathy. For training and testing, the 100 or so patients in the discovery cohort were randomly divided in a 7:3 ratio. The study also compared thyroid tissue and blood T-cell repertoires from a handful of Graves' hyperthyroidism patients. After blood sampling, hyperthyroidism patients were treated with methimazole at a starting dose of 30 mg daily, and ophthalmopathy patients were treated with high-dose intravenous methylprednisolone. According to the paper, TCR Vbeta CDR3 sequencing was carried out on over 130 peripheral blood samples, which came from more than 40 ophthalmopathy, fewer than 80 hyperthyroidism and roughly 17 progressor patients.

Graves' hyperthyroidism was defined as stable when no progression to ophthalmopathy occurred over 18 months of follow-up. The hyperthyroidism patients were between 18 and 65 years old and newly diagnosed, with a disease duration of less than 2 months. Patients with uncontrolled infections, other autoimmune diseases, pregnancy or lactation were excluded. Diagnoses relied on clinical symptoms, serum thyroxine and TRAb, thyroid ultrasound and orbital computed tomography. PBMCs were isolated from 7.5 to 10 ml of fresh peripheral blood by Ficoll-Paque density gradient centrifugation. Total RNA was extracted with Trizol reagent, and quality was checked on an Agilent 2100 Bioanalyzer. The TCR beta CDR3 regions were amplified from RNA transcripts. The TCR CDR3 was subjected to a first round of RT-PCR using the HTBI primer set and the Qiagen OneStep RT-PCR kit. The libraries were constructed in a second round of multiplex PCR and then size-selected and purified. The libraries were sequenced on an Illumina HiSeq2000 using paired-end 100 bp reads. The published analysis was carried out like this. SOAPnuke was used to process the raw data, with reads discarded if the reads contained adapters or uncalled bases, had a mean Phred below 15, or lacked an exact constant-primer or identifier match. COPE v1.2.5 was used to merge the high-quality paired reads, and each unique nucleotide sequence was defined as a clonotype. Clonotypes were aligned to IMGT TRBV, TRBD and TRBJ reference segments using MiTCR v1.1. The analysis included only V-J combinations with a frequency above 0.0001, which together covered 99% to 99.2% of the repertoires. The TCS score was defined as the ratio of F50 (clonal expansion) to E x V (chaos), calculated using BLOSUM62-based TCRdist between CDR3 peptides within each V-J. Welch's t-statistics and random forest reduced around 550 V-J features to 10 to 15, which were used in a naive Bayes classifier (R e1071). TCRdb redid the processing of the public reads, applying fastp at Q25 and MiXCR, and retained in-frame beta chains. Each CDR3 protein gets just one entry, which takes the most common genes and DNA from the rows behind it. Here the V and J calls rest on TCRdb's processing, not on the authors' analysis. The sample records around 210,000 distinct CDR3 sequences, about a sixth of which are singletons. The ten largest clonotypes hold 53% of the sample.

From a lookup of the germline V gene, CDR1 and CDR2 are SGHVS and FQNEAQ. The germline V end is reduced by 4 bases and the J end by 8 bases; junction bases left unmatched: 12. The CDR3 has 18 amino acids, counting the end cysteine and phenylalanine. Only the CDR3 portion is preserved as DNA: 54 bases, with reading frame beginning at the first base. Here is what the overall study found, with its caveats: In validation, the model predicted progression to ophthalmopathy a median of about 5.9 months before onset, with about 67% sensitivity and 72.22% specificity. Blood samples also contained most of the expanded thyroid clonotypes (frequency above 0.001), which suggests that blood repertoires may reflect thyroid immune responses. No statistical method was used to fix the sample size in advance, and group allocation was not hidden from the investigators. In cross-validation, a model built on a 13 V-J signature told ophthalmopathy apart from stable hyperthyroidism with 85% to 90% sensitivity and roughly 83% specificity, and in testing the same model reached 80%/75%.

The chain couples TRBV7-8 to TRBJ2-1; 15 central nucleotides agree with TRBD2. Material: blood. This TCR derives from a woman aged 50 to 65 with Graves' hyperthyroidism. The CDR3 is CASSSLRTSGRGRDEQFF. The sequence in DNA is TGTGCCAGCAGCTCTCTGCGGACTAGCGGGAGGGGCCGGGATGAGCAGTTCTTC.